The 2 T cell receptor beta chains presented below share a single source sample, sequenced in a study of neurological immune-mediated disorders. From the 5' RACE reads, TCRdb called clonotypes with MiXCR, one entry per CDR3 protein. Of roughly 60,000 distinct CDR3 sequences listed, roughly 3.5% are singletons. The material sequenced was PBMCs. The receptors stem from a woman aged 45-60 years with multiple sclerosis.

This clonotype was seen a handful of times. The V and J genes are TRBV10-3 and TRBJ2-7; a weak D match, TRBD2 (8 bases). Germline-derived CDR1 and CDR2 are ENHRY and SYGVKD. The CDR3 is made up of 13 amino acids. V lost 10 bases, J lost 5 bases, and 18 bases lay in between. CDR3 DNA: TGTGCCACCGCGACAGGGCGGGGGGACGAGCAGTACTTC. Translated: CATATGRGDEQYF.

Worth noting for this clonotype: Just one base apart from a much larger clone, this may be a read error. The chain joins TRBV5-1 to TRBJ2-3; D uncertain. This CDR3 region has 12 residues. Germline V gives CDR1 SGHRS, CDR2 YFSETQ. Trimming left V 4 bases short and J 6 bases short, with 9 bases between. CDR3 sequence (DNA): TGCGCCAGCAGCGAAAAGGGTGATACGCAGTATTTT. Translated, it gives CASSEKGDTQYF.